This TCR beta chain comes out of a study of cytomegalovirus exposure and HLA in healthy donors. A remark on this clone: The antigen is not known.

Study outcomes and limitations: It was reported that the classifier diagnosed cytomegalovirus status with high specificity and sensitivity in both the original and validation cohorts.

The PCR employed 60 Vbeta primers together with 13 Jbeta primers. Measured with immunoSEQ multiplex PCR; TCRdb has only the in-frame clones, and not every one. The sample lists about 120,000 clones, approximately 67% seen once, with roughly 8.3% in the top ten. The CDR3 consists of 15 residues. Germline CDR1 is MGHRA and CDR2 is YSYEKL. The J segment lost 3 bases and the V segment lost 8 bases, leaving 7 bases of the junction unmatched. What was sequenced was PBMCs. The sequence derives from a man between 18 and 35 years old in good health and CMV-seropositive. The chain carries TRBV4-1 and TRBJ2-2, with 9 bases that match TRBD1. The CDR3 protein is CASGATGGDTGELFF. The CDR3 nucleotides read TGCGCCAGCGGAGCTACAGGGGGCGACACCGGGGAGCTGTTTTTT.